The 18 T cell receptor beta chains below were found in one sample sequenced in a study of T and B cells in COVID-19 patients. Blood genomic DNA input for TRB amplification was roughly 220-500 ng. TRB rearrangements were amplified by multiplex PCR with BIOMED2 TRB-A/B primers. One entry per CDR3 protein, called by TCRdb with MiXCR from the multiplex PCR reads. The table lists 15,000 to 20,000 distinct CDR3 sequences, 36% of them singletons. Source material: blood. The receptor source for this set is a human donor with active COVID-19.

This clonotype is termed medium-sized. The V gene is TRBV19, the J gene TRBJ1-6; D not certain. The V end lost 0 bases, the J end lost 14 bases, and 8 bases lay between the germline ends. The CDR3 consists of 12 residues. Germline V CDR1 and CDR2: LNHDA, SQIVND (reference sequence). The CDR3 sequence is CASSIDQVTLHF. As DNA, the CDR3 is TGTGCCAGTAGTATAGATCAGGTTACCCTCCACTTT.

This clonotype is medium-sized (0.01 to 0.1%) within its sample. The chain recombines TRBV13 with TRBJ2-3; 10 nucleotides line up with TRBD2. V gave up 1 base and J gave up 4 bases; unmatched junction bases: 8. The CDR3 is 17 residues long. Germline loops: CDR1 PRHDT, CDR2 FYEKMQ (reference sequence). Here the CDR3 reads CASSLDVAGGGADTQYF. The CDR3 DNA reads TGTGCCAGCAGCTTAGATGTAGCGGGGGGAGGGGCAGATACGCAGTATTTT.

This clonotype was observed a single time. A read error may be the cause here, since a much bigger clone is one base away. The genes are TRBV6-5 and TRBJ2-7; 7 positions agree with TRBD2. Losses at the gene ends were 6 bases for V and 6 bases for J; bases not matched to a gene: 17. The CDR3 loop spans 16 amino acids. Germline CDR1 MNHEY, CDR2 SVGAGI. The CDR3 DNA sequence: TGTGCCAGCAGCCTCGGAGGAAGCGGGGCCGGTTTCGAGCAGTACGTC. Encoded protein: CASSLGGSGAGFEQYV.

On this clonotype: At one boundary the junction diverges from the germline segment, which might be a read error. The chain links TRBV7-2 to TRBJ2-7, with D maybe TRBD2 (6 bases). The CDR3 has 15 residues. Germline values: CDR1 SGHTA, CDR2 FQGNSA. The CDR3 sequence: CASSPSSANGYEQYF. Here the CDR3 DNA reads TGCGCCAGCAGCCCCTCTAGCGCGAATGGATACGAGCAGTACTTC.

The CDR3 is CASSLSTGYYEQYV. The CDR3 DNA is TGTGCCAGCAGTCTCTCGACAGGTTACTACGAGCAGTACGTC. The V gene is TRBV6-5, the J gene TRBJ2-7; the D gene is possibly TRBD1 (6 bases). This CDR3 has 14 amino acids. The V end was cut by 5 bases, the J end by 3 bases, with 14 bases between. Per the germline V gene, CDR1 is MNHEY and CDR2 is SVGAGI.

This clonotype qualifies as medium-sized. The chain is built from TRBV19 and TRBJ2-1; 12 bases line up with TRBD2. The CDR3 extends over 17 amino acids. V lost 6 bases, J lost 4 bases, and 10 bases stayed unmatched. Germline CDR1 reads LNHDA; CDR2 reads SQIVND (reference sequence). CDR3 in DNA: TGTGCCAGTAGGGTCTCCGGACTAGCGGGGATGTACAATGAGCAGTTCTTC. It encodes CASRVSGLAGMYNEQFF. The whole variable domain, filled in from reference TRBV19 and TRBJ2-1, reads DGGITQSPKYLFRKEGQNVTLSCEQNLNHDAMYWYRQDPGQGLRLIYYSQIVNDFQKGDIAEGYSVSREKKESFPLTVTSAQKNPTAFYLCASRVSGLAGMYNEQFFGPGTRLTVL.

This clonotype was counted a few times. This chain connects TRBV7-6 to TRBJ1-1, with D possibly matching TRBD1 (5 bases). Trimming took 5 bases from V and 10 from J, leaving 17 bases between them. The CDR3 has 13 residues. Germline V CDR1 and CDR2: SGHVS, FNYEAQ. CDR3 protein: CASSPVVEGVAFF. The CDR3 DNA reads TGTGCCAGCAGCCCGGTCGTGGAAGGGGTAGCTTTCTTT.

This clonotype appeared a few times. The rearrangement links TRBV20-1 to TRBJ2-1, with D tentatively TRBD2 (5 bases). The CDR3 is 11 amino acids. CDR1 and CDR2 (germline): DFQATT, SNEGSKA (reference sequence). V was cut by 6 bases and J by 9 bases, with 12 bases left in between. CDR3 residues: CSAPSGFEQFF. CDR3 nucleotides: TGCAGTGCCCCATCGGGGTTTGAGCAGTTCTTC.

This chain uses TRBV7-6 with TRBJ2-1, with a tentative D call TRBD1 (6 bases). Trimming took off 5 bases at V and 8 bases at J, with 19 bases between the two ends. This CDR3 has 15 residues. Germline assignment: CDR1 SGHVS and CDR2 FNYEAQ. As DNA, the CDR3 is TGTGCCAGCAGCCCCAGGGGCAGGGGTATCTATGAGCAGTTCTTC. Residues: CASSPRGRGIYEQFF.

This clonotype was seen a single time. This chain uses TRBV20-1 with TRBJ2-1; 11 bases are a match to TRBD2. The CDR3 runs to 15 residues. V shed 0 bases, J shed 10 bases, and the junction held 8 bases outside the gene matches. Germline values: CDR1 DFQATT, CDR2 SNEGSKA (reference sequence). CDR3 amino acids: CSARDQLAGGGEQFF. CDR3 nucleotide sequence: TGCAGTGCTAGAGATCAGCTAGCGGGGGGCGGGGAGCAGTTCTTC.

This clonotype showed up just a few times. CDR3 nucleotides: TGCAGTGCACCCACGTACCTAGCGGGGGTTTACGAGCAGTACTTC. This sequence encodes CSAPTYLAGVYEQYF. V usage is TRBV20-1 and J usage is TRBJ2-7, with 10 nucleotides matching TRBD2. Germline V CDR1 and CDR2: DFQATT, SNEGSKA (reference sequence). CDR3 length: 15 amino acids. The ends lost 6 bases at V and 4 bases at J; junction bases unmatched: 12.

The chain has TRBV19 and TRBJ2-3, with 7 bases aligning to TRBD1. The CDR3 sequence is 15 residues long. The V gene end was trimmed by 5 bases and the J gene end by 0 bases; junction bases not matched to a gene: 5. Germline CDR1 LNHDA, CDR2 SQIVND (reference sequence). CDR3 nucleotide sequence: TGTGCCAGTAGTTTTGGGACAGCTAGCACAGATACGCAGTATTTT. Translating it yields CASSFGTASTDTQYF. The variable domain in full, with the rest retrieved from reference TRBV19 and TRBJ2-3, is DGGITQSPKYLFRKEGQNVTLSCEQNLNHDAMYWYRQDPGQGLRLIYYSQIVNDFQKGDIAEGYSVSREKKESFPLTVTSAQKNPTAFYLCASSFGTASTDTQYFGPGTRLTVL.

This clonotype is medium-sized by share. The DNA for the CDR3 is TGCAGCGTTGGACAGGGGAACACCGGGGAGCTGTTTTTT. This gives the protein CSVGQGNTGELFF. This rearrangement joins TRBV29-1 to TRBJ2-2, with 7 bases matching TRBD1. Per germline, CDR1 SQVTM and CDR2 ANQGSEA. The CDR3 sequence is 13 residues long. The V gene end was trimmed by 4 bases and the J gene end by 1 base; junction bases not matched to a gene: 0.

The chain combines TRBV10-3 with TRBJ1-1; possibly TRBD1 for D (6 bases). This CDR3 is built from 15 residues. CDR1 is ENHRY and CDR2 is SYGVKD in the germline V gene. Trimming pared 4 bases from V and 1 base from J, leaving 13 bases between. The CDR3 nucleotides read TGTGCCATCAGTGTGGGGGGCAGAACGAACACTGAAGCTTTCTTT. This translates into CAISVGGRTNTEAFF.

This clonotype was counted a single time. Given a much more abundant clone one base away, this may be a read error. Because the CDR3 is missing its conserved closing phenylalanine or tryptophan, this is likely a read error. The CDR3, as DNA: TGTGCCAGCAGCTTTGATAGCTCCTACAATGAGCAGTTCCTC. It specifies CASSFDSSYNEQFL. The V gene is TRBV11-2, the J gene TRBJ2-1; D not resolved. Per the germline V gene, CDR1 is SGHAT and CDR2 is FQNNGV. Trimming removed 3 bases from V and 0 bases from J, with 6 bases in between. The CDR3 is made up of 14 amino acids.

The rearrangement links TRBV12-3 or TRBV12-4 to TRBJ2-2, with a possible D match to TRBD2 (6 bases). The CDR3 is 14 amino acids. The V and J ends lost 3 bases and 3 bases respectively, with 8 bases between them. CDR3 protein: CASSLEGYTGELFF. CDR3 DNA sequence: TGTGCCAGCAGTTTGGAGGGCTACACCGGGGAGCTGTTTTTT.

This clonotype was recorded a few times. The genes are TRBV19 and TRBJ1-5; weak D call: TRBD1 (6 bases). Trimming took off 3 bases at V and 4 bases at J, with 16 bases between the two ends. Per germline, CDR1 LNHDA and CDR2 SQIVND (reference sequence). This CDR3 is 16 amino acids long. CDR3 DNA: TGTGCCAGTAGTATTGGGTGGCAGGGGTTAAATCAGCCCCAGCATTTT. Encoded protein: CASSIGWQGLNQPQHF. The whole variable domain, filled in from reference TRBV19 and TRBJ1-5, reads DGGITQSPKYLFRKEGQNVTLSCEQNLNHDAMYWYRQDPGQGLRLIYYSQIVNDFQKGDIAEGYSVSREKKESFPLTVTSAQKNPTAFYLCASSIGWQGLNQPQHFGDGTRLSIL.

This clonotype turned up a few times. The gene calls are TRBV18 and TRBJ2-6; no firm D call. CDR3 length: 19 amino acids. The germline V and J ends were trimmed by 4 bases and 0 bases, with 19 bases remaining between them. Germline V gene data show CDR1 as KGHSH and CDR2 as LQKENI. The CDR3 DNA is TGTGCCAGCTCACTGTCCTCTAGGATTAAGAGCTCTGGGGCCAACGTCCTGACTTTC. Its protein is CASSLSSRIKSSGANVLTF.